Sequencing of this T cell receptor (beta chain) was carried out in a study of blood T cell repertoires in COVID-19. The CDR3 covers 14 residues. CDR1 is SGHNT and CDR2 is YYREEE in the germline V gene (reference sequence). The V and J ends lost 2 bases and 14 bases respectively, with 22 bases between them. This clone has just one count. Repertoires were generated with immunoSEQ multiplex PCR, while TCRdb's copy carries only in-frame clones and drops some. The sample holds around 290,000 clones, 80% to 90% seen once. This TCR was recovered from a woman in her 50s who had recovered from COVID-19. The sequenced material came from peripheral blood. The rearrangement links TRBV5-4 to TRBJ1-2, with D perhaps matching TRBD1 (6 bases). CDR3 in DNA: TGTGCCAGCAGCTTTGGCCCCATTAACAGGGCGCCTACCTTC. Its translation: CASSFGPINRAPTF.